The TCR beta chain under discussion was sequenced for a study of T cells after yellow fever vaccination (dated by TCRdb to between 2018 and 2021). Regarding the research as a whole: The SMART-Seq v4 Ultra Low Input RNA kit was used to prepare libraries from fractions with low cell numbers. Bulk PBMC replicates and cell subsets were isolated from blood drawn at multiple timepoints before and after both primary and secondary immunization. Two healthy male donors made up the cohort, one aged 18 to 29 years and the other aged 30 to 39 years. Bulk TCR alpha and beta repertoires were sequenced longitudinally to track T-cell clones before and after primary and booster YFV17D yellow fever vaccination.

Study-level results and caveats: A small share of clonotypes was detected in both CD4 and CD8 compartments, with the overlap likely arising from convergent recombination. The study included only a couple of donors, which limits how far the findings can be generalized. Most clones expanded after primary vaccination were re-detected after the booster (almost 98% of CD4 and about nine tenths of CD8), suggesting broad memory maintenance. Computational filtering was required because FACS-sorted repertoires could contain abundant contaminating clonotypes from the bulk population. Compared with the primary T-cell response, the secondary T-cell response was faster but weaker, reaching its peak on day 5 rather than on day 15.

The sample's treatment or condition label, decoded: live attenuated yellow fever vaccine strain. At every blood-draw timepoint, two biological replicates of bulk PBMCs were collected. A standard Ficoll-Paque protocol was used to isolate PBMCs from peripheral blood. TriZol was used to extract RNA from bulk PBMCs, from CD4 and CD8 fractions, and from dextramer-positive and dextramer-negative fractions. Instrument on record: Illumina NovaSeq 6000. TCR cDNA was synthesized by 5'RACE template switching, through which a universal primer site and unique molecular identifiers were introduced. Priming of cDNA synthesis was performed from both the TCR alpha and TCR beta constant segments. Two PCR steps were used to amplify libraries, with sample barcodes and sequencing adapters being added in the second step. Sequencing of libraries was done on Illumina HiSeq 2500 (2x100 bp) or NovaSeq (2x150 bp). The study's own analysis went as follows. Demultiplexing of reads and collapsing into UMI consensus sequences were performed with MIGEC, and V(D)J alignment was carried out with MiXCR. Using edgeR on replicate PBMC samples, clonotypes were called vaccine-responding if FDR was below 0.01 and the log2 fold change was above 5 up to day 15. Bulk clonotypes were assigned CD4 or CD8 identity according to which sequenced CD4 or CD8 repertoire held them at higher abundance. TCRdb took the public reads, trimmed them with fastp at Q25, ran MiXCR for clone calling and kept in-frame beta chains. Every CDR3 protein is listed once, alongside the most common genes and DNA of its rows. What appears here as the V and J calls and clone size reflects TCRdb's work, not the paper's. For this sample the table gives some 390,000 distinct CDR3 sequences, of which roughly 20% were detected only once. The ten largest account for roughly a sixth of the sample.

Counted from cysteine to phenylalanine, this CDR3 has 13 amino acids. The DNA shown is the 39-base CDR3, in frame from base 1. V loses 8 bases of germline sequence and J loses 2 bases, and the interval between the two ends is 12 bases. As encoded in the germline V gene, CDR1 is ENHRY while CDR2 is SYGVKD. This clonotype showed up many times. Its antigen target is currently unknown. Per-nucleotide qualities are absent, and no much larger clonotype sits a single base away. This sample comprised PBMCs, obtained before the yellow fever booster vaccination. The receptor was isolated from a man between 18 and 29 years old who received the YFV17D yellow fever vaccine. Rearrangement joined TRBV10-3 to TRBJ2-5; the D segment cannot be called with confidence. The CDR3 region reads CAIYWDLQETQYF. The DNA sequence is TGTGCCATCTATTGGGATTTGCAAGAGACCCAGTACTTC.